These 27 T cell receptor beta chains originate from one sample sequenced in a study of PD-1 blockade in mismatch repair-deficient tumors (dated by TCRdb to 2017 to 2019). Libraries were constructed by the immunoSEQ multiplex PCR assay. The immuneACCESS repertoire file appears here via TCRdb, limited to in-frame rearrangements. These files lack a portion of the clones; in checked studies, under half of the deficit traces to unresolved V genes, and the cause of the others is not known. For this sample there are more than 50,000 clones; around 88% appear just once. Approximately 14% of the sample goes to the ten largest clones. The sequences come from peripheral blood, collected 52 weeks after starting pembrolizumab. These receptors all stem from an adult with mismatch repair-deficient cancer.

The chain couples TRBV29-1 to TRBJ2-1, with no clear D. CDR1 is SQVTM and CDR2 is ANQGSEA in the germline V gene. With 3 bases removed from V and 6 bases from J, the gap between germline ends came to 12 bases. CDR3 length: 13 residues. CDR3 DNA sequence: TGCAGCGTTGATAAGACTCTTCCCAATGAGCAGTTCTTC. Encoded protein: CSVDKTLPNEQFF.

This clone was seen only a few times. The V gene is TRBV5-1, the J gene TRBJ2-7, with D perhaps matching TRBD1 (5 bases). Trimming cost V 1 base and J 0 bases, with 8 bases left between them. CDR3 length equals 14 residues. Germline CDR1 and CDR2: SGHRS and YFSETQ. The CDR3 loop reads CASSLRQTSYEQYF. The DNA for the CDR3 is TGCGCCAGCAGCTTGCGACAGACCTCCTACGAGCAGTACTTC.

There are a few counts of this clone. The CDR3 spells CASSVEGKDEAFF. DNA of the CDR3: TGTGCCAGCAGCGTAGAGGGTAAGGATGAAGCTTTCTTT. The chain carries TRBV9 and TRBJ1-1, with D hard to call. The CDR3 is 13 residues long. Trimming pared 0 bases from V and 7 bases from J, leaving 10 bases between. Germline loops: CDR1 SGDLS, CDR2 YYNGEE.

V usage is TRBV6-6 and J usage is TRBJ2-1, with a weak D call TRBD1 (6 bases). Per germline, CDR1 MNHNY and CDR2 SVGAGI (reference sequence). The V gene lost 7 bases and the J gene lost 4 bases, with 14 bases spanning the gap. The CDR3 length is 14 residues. CDR3: CASTQRGHYNEQFF. CDR3 DNA: TGTGCCAGCACCCAACGGGGACATTACAATGAGCAGTTCTTC.

The V gene is TRBV5-1, the J gene TRBJ2-7; D remains unclear. This CDR3 is 13 amino acids long. CDR1 is SGHRS and CDR2 is YFSETQ in the germline V gene. Trimming shortened V by 4 bases and J by 1 base, and 9 bases separated the two germline ends. CDR3 amino acids: CASSTGYSYEQYF. The CDR3 DNA reads as TGCGCCAGCAGCACCGGGTATTCCTACGAGCAGTACTTC. Using reference TRBV5-1 and TRBJ2-7 for the parts outside the CDR3, the full variable domain is KAGVTQTPRYLIKTRGQQVTLSCSPISGHRSVSWYQQTPGQGLQFLFEYFSETQRNKGNFPGRFSGRQFSNSRSEMNVSTLELGDSALYLCASSTGYSYEQYFGPGTRLTVT.

The genes are TRBV5-1 and TRBJ2-7, with 7 positions matching TRBD1. This CDR3 region has 16 residues. Germline CDR1 reads SGHRS; CDR2 reads YFSETQ. The J segment lost 0 bases and the V segment lost 0 bases, leaving 6 bases of the junction unmatched. In DNA, the CDR3 is TGCGCCAGCAGCTTGGTACAGGGGCCAAGCTCCTACGAGCAGTACTTC. It specifies CASSLVQGPSSYEQYF.

This clone was counted a single time. The V gene is TRBV13, the J gene TRBJ2-1; D is possibly TRBD1 (6 bases). The germline gives CDR1 PRHDT, CDR2 FYEKMQ (reference sequence). The CDR3 spans 14 residues. Trimming shortened V by 5 bases and J by 5 bases, and 13 bases separated the two germline ends. The CDR3, as DNA: TGTGCCAGCAGCACGAGGACAGTTAACAATGAGCAGTTCTTC. It specifies CASSTRTVNNEQFF.

This rearrangement joins TRBV6-9 to TRBJ1-3, with unresolved D. Trimming took 2 bases from V and 3 from J, leaving 8 bases between them. Germline CDR1 reads MNHGY; CDR2 reads SVAAGI. The CDR3 contains 14 residues. In DNA, the CDR3 is TGTGCCAGCAGTTATAAGGGAAGTGGAAACACCATATATTTT. Translating it yields CASSYKGSGNTIYF.

The V gene is TRBV10-2, the J gene TRBJ1-1, with a tentative D call TRBD1 (5 bases). V lost 3 bases, J lost 10 bases, and 15 bases lay in between. CDR3 length: 13 residues. The V gene's germline CDR1 is WSHSY and CDR2 SAAADI. CDR3 loop: CASSEVRGDGAFF. The CDR3, as DNA: TGCGCCAGCAGTGAAGTGCGGGGGGATGGAGCTTTCTTT.

V is TRBV7-3 and J is TRBJ2-1; D may be TRBD1 or TRBD2 (5 bases each). V lost 2 bases to trimming and J lost 7 bases, with 9 bases between them. Germline V gene lookup returns CDR1 SGHTA and CDR2 FQGTGA. The CDR3 has 13 residues. As DNA, the CDR3 is TGTGCCAGCAGCTTAGTTTGGGGGAATGAGCAGTTCTTC. It specifies CASSLVWGNEQFF.

The chain is built from TRBV30 and TRBJ2-1; a possible D gene is TRBD2 (6 bases). The CDR3 is made up of 14 amino acids. Trimming took off 0 bases at V and 10 bases at J, with 16 bases between the two ends. Germline V CDR1 and CDR2: GTSNPN, SVGIG (reference sequence). CDR3 coding DNA: TGTGCCTGGAGTGTGTCGGCACTAGCCCCCGAGCAGTTCTTC. Its translation is CAWSVSALAPEQFF.

The CDR3 region has the DNA TGTGCCAGCAGTTTAGATGCTAGCGGGACCTCCTACGAGCAGTACTTC. Translating it yields CASSLDASGTSYEQYF. The chain couples TRBV28 to TRBJ2-7; 9 bases agree with TRBD2. This CDR3 has 16 residues. J was trimmed by 0 bases and V by 2 bases; bases with no gene match: 5. Germline values: CDR1 MDHEN, CDR2 SYDVKM.

The CDR3 region is CASSLGSGTGELFF. The CDR3 DNA sequence: TGTGCCAGCAGTTTAGGGTCGGGCACCGGGGAGCTGTTTTTT. This chain joins TRBV27 and TRBJ2-2; D gene unclear. V lost 2 bases, J lost 4 bases, and 8 bases lay in between. The CDR3 runs to 14 residues. The germline CDR1 and CDR2 sequences are MNHEY and SMNVEV (reference sequence).

The chain recombines TRBV5-5 with TRBJ2-6; D is perhaps TRBD1 (6 bases). The CDR3 has 15 residues. The germline V gene encodes CDR1 SGHKS and CDR2 YYEKEE (reference sequence). V lost 4 bases to trimming and J lost 4 bases, with 12 bases between them. This CDR3 is CASSATGPGANVLTF. In DNA, the CDR3 is TGTGCCAGCAGCGCCACAGGGCCAGGGGCCAACGTCCTGACTTTC.

This clone was recorded only once. The rearrangement joins TRBV5-1 to TRBJ1-2; the match to TRBD1 covers 7 bases. This CDR3 is 17 amino acids long. The V gene end was trimmed by 0 bases and the J gene end by 2 bases; junction bases not matched to a gene: 10. Germline values: CDR1 SGHRS, CDR2 YFSETQ. CDR3 loop: CASSLERGRRHNYGYTF. CDR3 in DNA: TGCGCCAGCAGCTTGGAAAGGGGGCGCAGACACAACTATGGCTACACCTTC.

The chain employs TRBV10-3 and TRBJ1-1; D gene uncertain. CDR3 length: 14 residues. The germline gives CDR1 ENHRY, CDR2 SYGVKD. Trimming removed 5 bases at V and 4 bases at J, with 14 bases between. The CDR3 DNA follows: TGTGCCATCAGTTCCAAGAAATGGGGCACTGAAGCTTTCTTT. It translates to CAISSKKWGTEAFF.

The genes are TRBV6-6 and TRBJ1-1, with 9 bases aligning to TRBD1. V gave up 1 base and J gave up 6 bases; unmatched junction bases: 9. The germline V gene encodes CDR1 MNHNY and CDR2 SVGAGI (reference sequence). The CDR3 covers 16 residues. This CDR3 is CASSYLLQGAGAEAFF. CDR3 DNA sequence: TGTGCCAGCAGTTACTTACTACAGGGGGCAGGGGCTGAAGCTTTCTTT.

This clone was picked up one time. The J gene is TRBJ1-1, the V gene TRBV19; a weak D match, TRBD1 (6 bases). CDR1 LNHDA and CDR2 SQIVND come from the germline V gene (reference sequence). V was shortened by 4 bases and J by 4 bases, with 16 bases between the two germline ends. This CDR3 comprises 15 residues. DNA of the CDR3: TGTGCCAGTAGTACGGAACCAGGGGTCCCCACTGAAGCTTTCTTT. Translation: CASSTEPGVPTEAFF. The whole variable domain, filled in from reference TRBV19 and TRBJ1-1, reads DGGITQSPKYLFRKEGQNVTLSCEQNLNHDAMYWYRQDPGQGLRLIYYSQIVNDFQKGDIAEGYSVSREKKESFPLTVTSAQKNPTAFYLCASSTEPGVPTEAFFGQGTRLTVV.

This clone was recorded once. V usage is TRBV5-4 and J usage is TRBJ2-3, with TRBD1 matching 11 bases. The junction had 9 bases not matched to a gene; V was cut back by 4 bases and J by 5 bases. Germline CDR1 is SGHNT and CDR2 is YYREEE (reference sequence). This CDR3 spans 16 amino acids. CDR3 in amino acids: CASSPGQGALLDTQYF. Written as DNA, the CDR3 is TGTGCCAGCAGCCCAGGACAGGGGGCATTATTAGATACGCAGTATTTT.

The V call is TRBV13, the J call TRBJ2-3; 8 nucleotides agree with TRBD1. There are 15 residues in the CDR3. The V and J ends lost 0 bases and 2 bases, in that order; junction bases with no gene match: 1. Germline V gene lookup returns CDR1 PRHDT and CDR2 FYEKMQ (reference sequence). The CDR3 protein is CASSLGDRDTDTQYF. The DNA of the CDR3 is TGTGCCAGCAGCTTAGGGGACAGGGACACAGATACGCAGTATTTT. Drawing the rest from reference TRBV13 and TRBJ2-3, the complete variable domain is AAGVIQSPRHLIKEKRETATLKCYPIPRHDTVYWYQQGPGQDPQFLISFYEKMQSDKGSIPDRFSAQQFSDYHSELNMSSLELGDSALYFCASSLGDRDTDTQYFGPGTRLTVL.

V usage is TRBV4-2 and J usage is TRBJ2-2; 10 nucleotides agree with TRBD2. Germline assignment: CDR1 LGHNA and CDR2 YNFKEQ. This CDR3 is built from 15 residues. The trim removed 4 bases at V and 3 bases at J, leaving 2 bases unmatched. The CDR3: CASSPGTSDTGELFF. As DNA, the CDR3 is TGTGCCAGCAGCCCCGGGACTAGCGACACCGGGGAGCTGTTTTTT.

The J gene is TRBJ2-7, the V gene TRBV6-5; no clear D. Trimming left V 5 bases short and J 7 bases short, with 15 bases between. The CDR3 spans 13 residues. Germline values: CDR1 MNHEY, CDR2 SVGAGI. The CDR3 DNA is TGTGCCAGCAGTCGACTCCCCTTCCGGGAGCAGTACTTC. Amino acids: CASSRLPFREQYF.

The gene calls are TRBV28 and TRBJ2-5, with D uncertain. CDR1 is MDHEN, CDR2 SYDVKM, per germline. The CDR3 extends over 14 amino acids. V was clipped by 7 bases and J by 3 bases, with 15 bases between them. The CDR3 DNA is TGTGCCAGCAACTCCGCAGGATCTAAAGAGACCCAGTACTTC. It encodes CASNSAGSKETQYF.

A single count supports this clone. The chain employs TRBV2 and TRBJ2-7, with D perhaps matching TRBD1 (6 bases). The CDR3 is 12 residues long. Trimming stripped 11 bases from V and 1 base from J, with 12 bases between. Germline CDR1 is SNHLY and CDR2 is FYNNEI. The CDR3 protein is CAGKDRSYEQYF. CDR3 in DNA: TGTGCCGGCAAAGACAGGTCCTACGAGCAGTACTTC.

The chain recombines TRBV5-8 with TRBJ1-5; D remains ambiguous. This CDR3 spans 14 amino acids. CDR1 is SGHTS, CDR2 YDEGEE, per germline. With 3 bases removed from V and 1 base from J, the gap between germline ends came to 8 bases. The CDR3 spells CASSSTLSNQPQHF. The CDR3 nucleotides are TGTGCCAGCAGCTCCACTCTGAGCAATCAGCCCCAGCATTTT.

The V and J genes are TRBV6-1 and TRBJ2-3, with D uncertain. This CDR3 region has 11 residues. CDR1 MNHNS and CDR2 SASEGT come from the germline V gene. V was shortened by 2 bases and J by 8 bases, with 5 bases between the two germline ends. The CDR3 region has the DNA TGTGCCAGCAGTGAACTAAGTACGCAGTATTTT. Its translation: CASSELSTQYF.

This chain uses TRBV2 with TRBJ2-7; D possibly corresponds to TRBD2 (6 bases). Germline CDR1 is SNHLY and CDR2 is FYNNEI. The CDR3 loop spans 13 amino acids. Trimming cost V 3 bases and J 7 bases, with 13 bases left between them. Written as DNA, the CDR3 is TGTGCCAGCAGTGATCCGGGGAGGCTGGAGCAGTACTTC. The encoded protein is CASSDPGRLEQYF. The full variable domain, its missing parts supplied by reference TRBV2 and TRBJ2-7, is EPEVTQTPSHQVTQMGQEVILRCVPISNHLYFYWYRQILGQKVEFLVSFYNNEISEKSEIFDDQFSVERPDGSNFTLKIRSTKLEDSAMYFCASSDPGRLEQYFGPGTRLTVT.